A single sample is the source of the 21 T cell receptor beta chains below, sequenced in a study of T cell repertoires in cytomegalovirus infection. One entry per CDR3 protein results from TCRdb running MiXCR on the reads. The sample records roughly 720,000 distinct CDR3 sequences, approximately 40% being singletons. Sequenced input: PBMCs. The source of these receptors is a human donor in good health (CMV status not recorded). Some clones in this sample may be carry-over from other donors' samples.

This chain joins TRBV4-1 and TRBJ1-6; no firm D call. V dropped 0 bases and J dropped 7 bases, with 13 bases sitting between them. Looked up from germline, CDR1 is MGHRA and CDR2 is YSYEKL. This CDR3 contains 16 residues. The CDR3 DNA reads as TGCGCCAGCAGCCAAGATTCTCCCCCGGGGAATTCACCCCTCCACTTT. Its translation: CASSQDSPPGNSPLHF.

The V call is TRBV10-3, the J call TRBJ1-5; D is unresolved. The CDR3 totals 12 residues. CDR1 and CDR2 from the germline V gene are ENHRY and SYGVKD. V was shortened by 6 bases and J by 5 bases, with 8 bases between the two germline ends. The CDR3: CAIRTTDQPQHF. CDR3 DNA sequence: TGTGCCATCAGAACAACAGATCAGCCCCAGCATTTT.

The chain links TRBV4-1 to TRBJ1-1, with TRBD1 matching over 7 bases. J lost 4 bases, V lost 3 bases, and 14 bases had no gene match. CDR1 MGHRA and CDR2 YSYEKL come from the germline V gene. CDR3 size: 17 residues. The CDR3 reads CASSHPLVTGRFTEAFF. In nucleotides, the CDR3 is TGCGCCAGCAGCCACCCCCTCGTGACAGGGCGATTCACTGAAGCTTTCTTT.

This clonotype showed up many times. The rearrangement uses TRBV7-2 and TRBJ1-4; D not resolved. The CDR3 loop spans 15 amino acids. V gave up 5 bases and J gave up 5 bases, with 15 bases separating them. The germline CDR1 and CDR2 sequences are SGHTA and FQGNSA. Here the CDR3 DNA reads TGTGCCAGCAGCCCGTGGGCGCAGCAGAATGAAAAACTGTTTTTT. This codes for CASSPWAQQNEKLFF.

This clonotype was picked up a small number of times. The chain joins TRBV12-3 or TRBV12-4 to TRBJ1-5; the D gene is possibly TRBD1 (5 bases). Trimming shortened V by 1 base and J by 6 bases, and 13 bases separated the two germline ends. The CDR3 covers 15 residues. This CDR3 reads CASSLVSGRSQPQHF. DNA for the CDR3: TGTGCCAGCAGTTTAGTATCGGGACGTAGTCAGCCCCAGCATTTT.

The J gene is TRBJ2-1, the V gene TRBV9; 7 bases are a match to TRBD1. The CDR3 runs 14 residues. V was clipped by 0 bases and J by 14 bases; unmatched bases: 11. Germline V lookup: CDR1 SGDLS, CDR2 YYNGEE. CDR3 amino acids: CASSVDARDRVEFF. The CDR3 nucleotides read TGTGCCAGCAGCGTAGATGCCCGAGACAGGGTCGAGTTCTTC.

V is TRBV24-1 and J is TRBJ2-5; 8 bases match TRBD2. V lost 10 bases and J lost 3; bases outside the gene matches: 3. The germline gives CDR1 KGHDR, CDR2 SFDVKD. The CDR3 loop spans 12 amino acids. The CDR3 here is CATSGVKETQYF. CDR3 DNA: TGTGCCACTAGCGGGGTTAAAGAGACCCAGTACTTC.

This clonotype has ten or more counts. The rearrangement joins TRBV28 to TRBJ1-2; 7 nucleotides match TRBD1. Germline trimming cut 3 bases from V and 7 bases from J; bases unmatched to any gene: 14. Germline CDR1 MDHEN, CDR2 SYDVKM. This CDR3 is 16 amino acids long. CDR3 DNA sequence: TGTGCCAGCAGTTTCCGGGACAGCTATGTTTGGGGTGGCTACACCTTC. This gives the protein CASSFRDSYVWGGYTF.

J is TRBJ1-4 and V is TRBV7-6; 7 nucleotides line up with TRBD1. The J segment lost 6 bases and the V segment lost 4 bases, leaving 5 bases of the junction unmatched. The CDR3 is made up of 14 amino acids. Germline V lookup: CDR1 SGHVS, CDR2 FNYEAQ. The CDR3: CASSSGGYYEKLFF. CDR3 in DNA: TGTGCCAGCAGCTCAGGGGGTTATTATGAAAAACTGTTTTTT.

The chain joins TRBV29-1 to TRBJ1-3, with 11 positions matching TRBD1. The CDR3 runs 13 residues. The V gene end was trimmed by 6 bases and the J gene end by 2 bases; junction bases not matched to a gene: 0. Germline V gene data show CDR1 as SQVTM and CDR2 as ANQGSEA. The CDR3 DNA follows: TGCAGCGTGGGACAGGGGGCTGGAAACACCATATATTTT. Amino acid sequence: CSVGQGAGNTIYF.

This clonotype has a handful of counts. CDR3 sequence: CASSPGLVDGTDTQYF. DNA for the CDR3: TGTGCCAGCAGCCCCGGACTAGTTGACGGCACAGATACGCAGTATTTT. This rearrangement joins TRBV11-3 to TRBJ2-3, with 7 bases matching TRBD2. V shed 5 bases and J 1 base; nucleotides not matched to a gene: 9. Germline assignment: CDR1 SGHNT and CDR2 YENEEA. The CDR3 runs to 16 residues.

The chain's CDR3 is CSVEAGGAGTGELFF. DNA of the CDR3: TGCAGCGTTGAAGCAGGGGGCGCGGGTACCGGGGAGCTGTTTTTT. V and J are TRBV29-1 and TRBJ2-2; 8 bases line up with TRBD1. J gave up 5 bases and V 1 base, and 6 bases lay outside the gene matches. The CDR3 consists of 15 residues. Germline CDR1 and CDR2: SQVTM and ANQGSEA.

V is TRBV6-8 and J is TRBJ1-2; TRBD1 agrees at 9 bases. The CDR3 runs to 15 residues. Trimming at V came to 6 bases and at J to 4 bases, leaving 9 bases not matched to a gene. CDR1 is MNHGY and CDR2 is SAAAGT in the germline V gene. CDR3 amino acids: CASRKQGARGYGYTF. The DNA of the CDR3 is TGTGCCAGCAGGAAACAGGGGGCGCGGGGCTATGGCTACACCTTC.

The genes are TRBV12-3 or TRBV12-4 and TRBJ1-2; D gene unclear. This CDR3 is 13 amino acids long. V was cut by 7 bases and J by 4 bases, with 13 bases left in between. This CDR3 reads CASTTSSPYGYTF. The CDR3 bases are TGTGCCAGCACCACGTCTTCGCCCTATGGCTACACCTTC.

The chain carries TRBV6-6 and TRBJ1-5, with 12 bases identical to TRBD1. CDR1 and CDR2 from the germline V gene are MNHNY and SVGAGI (reference sequence). The CDR3 is 13 amino acids. CDR3: CAGQGAPNQPQHF. The DNA for the CDR3 is TGTGCGGGACAGGGGGCGCCGAATCAGCCCCAGCATTTT.

For this clonotype: Since no conserved phenylalanine or tryptophan closes the CDR3, a read error is the likely cause. The chain is built from TRBV28 and TRBJ2-4, with 7 positions matching TRBD2. Trimming took 6 bases from V and 5 from J; bases not matched to a gene: 1. Per germline, CDR1 MDHEN and CDR2 SYDVKM. This CDR3 is 12 amino acids long. The DNA of the CDR3 is TGTGCCAGCAGGGGGGGGGAAAACATTCAGTACTTA. Its protein product is CASRGGENIQYL.

This clonotype was seen at least ten times. An end of the junction differs from the germline gene, which may be a read error. The rearrangement joins TRBV7-6 to TRBJ2-1; D might be TRBD2 (6 bases). Germline V CDR1 and CDR2: SGHVS, FNYEAQ. The CDR3 has 13 residues. The CDR3 DNA reads as TGTGCCAGCAGCAGGGACTCCTCCAATGAGCAGTTCTTC. It encodes CASSRDSSNEQFF.

The chain carries TRBV29-1 and TRBJ2-1; TRBD1 matches 11 bases. From germline, CDR1 is SQVTM and CDR2 ANQGSEA. CDR3 length: 15 residues. Losses at the gene ends were 7 bases for V and 10 bases for J; bases not matched to a gene: 15. The CDR3 region has the DNA TGCAGCGCTGTACCCCGGGACAGGGGGAAAGAAGAGCAGTTCTTC. It translates to CSAVPRDRGKEEQFF.

This clonotype was observed many times. The CDR3 sequence: CASSLRQTLISNQPQHF. The CDR3 nucleotides read TGTGCCAGCAGCCTGCGACAGACCTTAATAAGCAATCAGCCCCAGCATTTT. The chain couples TRBV7-8 to TRBJ1-5; possibly TRBD1 for D (5 bases). Germline-derived CDR1 and CDR2 are SGHVS and FQNEAQ. The V end was cut by 5 bases, the J end by 1 base, with 18 bases between. The CDR3 is 17 amino acids.

The chain uses TRBV12-3 or TRBV12-4 and TRBJ1-2; possibly TRBD1 for D (5 bases). V was pared by 11 bases and J by 5 bases, with 18 bases between. The CDR3 sequence is 13 residues long. The chain's CDR3 is CAVEGARGYGYTF. For the CDR3, the DNA is TGTGCCGTGGAAGGGGCAAGGGGATATGGCTACACCTTC.

This clonotype was picked up a small number of times. The V call is TRBV28, the J call TRBJ2-5; weak D call: TRBD1 (5 bases). V lost 4 bases and J 5 bases, leaving 14 bases between the germline ends. CDR3 length equals 14 residues. Germline CDR1 MDHEN, CDR2 SYDVKM. The CDR3, as DNA: TGTGCCAGCAGTTCTGGACATCTCCGGGAGACCCAGTACTTC. Amino acid sequence: CASSSGHLRETQYF.